Following are 19 T cell receptor beta chains from one sample sequenced in a study of cytomegalovirus exposure and HLA in healthy donors. Amplification used 60 Vbeta primers and 13 Jbeta primers. Produced via immunoSEQ multiplex PCR; TCRdb's table is partial and in-frame only. Of around 150,000 clones listed, roughly three quarters are singletons. The sequenced sample was PBMCs. The source is a male donor in good health and CMV-seronegative.

This chain joins TRBV30 and TRBJ2-7; D may be TRBD1 (5 bases). Germline CDR1 GTSNPN, CDR2 SVGIG (reference sequence). V dropped 2 bases and J dropped 3 bases, with 11 bases sitting between them. CDR3 length: 13 amino acids. The CDR3 loop is CAWSRGRVYEQYF. In nucleotides, the CDR3 is TGTGCCTGGAGTAGGGGCCGGGTCTACGAGCAGTACTTC.

In this sample, this clone turned up once. The chain joins TRBV7-9 to TRBJ2-5, with TRBD1 matching over 7 bases. The CDR3 covers 14 residues. CDR1 is SEHNR, CDR2 FQNEAQ, per germline (reference sequence). V lost 6 bases and J lost 5; bases outside the gene matches: 9. CDR3 protein: CASSSTGVAETQYF. The CDR3 nucleotides read TGTGCCAGCAGTTCTACAGGGGTTGCGGAGACCCAGTACTTC.

V is TRBV2 and J is TRBJ2-7; TRBD1 is a possible D gene (7 bases). Germline-derived CDR1 and CDR2 are SNHLY and FYNNEI. V shed 7 bases and J shed 0 bases, with 16 bases lying between them. There are 15 residues in the CDR3. This CDR3 is CASMNRGGSSYEQYF. The CDR3 DNA follows: TGTGCCAGCATGAACAGGGGAGGAAGCTCCTACGAGCAGTACTTC.

The sample holds a few counts of this clone. The genes are TRBV6-1 and TRBJ2-1; 8 bases match TRBD2. The V gene's germline CDR1 is MNHNS and CDR2 SASEGT. The CDR3 spans 15 residues. The V gene end was trimmed by 4 bases and the J gene end by 7 bases; junction bases not matched to a gene: 9. CDR3 sequence: CASSAGLAHWNEQFF. The CDR3 DNA sequence: TGTGCCAGCAGTGCCGGACTAGCCCATTGGAATGAGCAGTTCTTC.

The V gene is TRBV2, the J gene TRBJ1-1; TRBD1 matches at 8 bases. The CDR3 consists of 16 residues. Germline V CDR1 and CDR2: SNHLY, FYNNEI. With V trimmed by 6 bases and J by 0 bases, 9 bases remained unmatched. The CDR3: CASSRDRLYLNTEAFF. DNA for the CDR3: TGTGCCAGCAGCAGGGACAGGCTCTACTTGAACACTGAAGCTTTCTTT. Using reference TRBV2 and TRBJ1-1 for the parts outside the CDR3, the full variable domain is EPEVTQTPSHQVTQMGQEVILRCVPISNHLYFYWYRQILGQKVEFLVSFYNNEISEKSEIFDDQFSVERPDGSNFTLKIRSTKLEDSAMYFCASSRDRLYLNTEAFFGQGTRLTVV.

The rearrangement links TRBV9 to TRBJ1-3; maybe TRBD1 (5 bases). Trimming stripped 4 bases from V and 0 bases from J, with 17 bases between. The CDR3 has 17 amino acids. The germline gives CDR1 SGDLS, CDR2 YYNGEE. The CDR3 loop is CASSPRQGLRSGNTIYF. The CDR3 DNA sequence: TGTGCCAGCAGCCCCCGCCAGGGCTTGCGCTCTGGAAACACCATATATTTT.

CDR3 protein: CASSLLGGVNTGELFF. The CDR3 DNA reads as TGTGCCAGCAGCTTGTTAGGGGGAGTGAACACCGGGGAGCTGTTTTTT. The chain employs TRBV5-4 and TRBJ2-2; a possible D gene is TRBD1 (6 bases). V was pared by 1 base and J by 1 base, with 11 bases between. The V gene's germline CDR1 is SGHNT and CDR2 YYREEE (reference sequence). CDR3 length: 16 amino acids. Filled out from reference TRBV5-4 and TRBJ2-2, the complete variable domain reads ETGVTQSPTHLIKTRGQQVTLRCSSQSGHNTVSWYQQALGQGPQFIFQYYREEENGRGNFPPRFSGLQFPNYSSELNVNALELDDSALYLCASSLLGGVNTGELFFGEGSRLTVL.

The chain carries TRBV5-4 and TRBJ2-5, with D possibly being TRBD1 (5 bases). V shed 0 bases and J shed 5 bases, with 14 bases lying between them. The germline V gene has CDR1 SGHNT and CDR2 YYREEE (reference sequence). CDR3 length: 15 residues. The chain's CDR3 is CASSLVTAIRETQYF. The CDR3 coding sequence is TGTGCCAGCAGCTTGGTGACAGCAATAAGGGAGACCCAGTACTTC.

The chain employs TRBV28 and TRBJ2-5, with TRBD1 identical over 7 bases. The CDR3 runs 16 residues. J gave up 1 base and V 6 bases, and 11 bases lay outside the gene matches. Germline V gene lookup returns CDR1 MDHEN and CDR2 SYDVKM. CDR3 sequence reads: CASRLTGDELQETQYF. CDR3 in DNA: TGTGCCAGCAGACTAACAGGGGACGAGCTCCAAGAGACCCAGTACTTC.

The V call is TRBV10-3, the J call TRBJ1-4, with D tentatively TRBD1 (6 bases). This CDR3 is built from 14 residues. Germline CDR1 ENHRY, CDR2 SYGVKD. Deletions cut 7 bases from V and 7 bases from J, with 16 bases between. For the CDR3, the DNA is TGTGCCATCAAAGGGGGGGCAGATGGTGAAAAACTGTTTTTT. Protein: CAIKGGADGEKLFF.

This clone appeared a few times. V and J are TRBV11-3 and TRBJ2-5; maybe TRBD1 (5 bases). Germline CDR1 and CDR2: SGHNT and YENEEA. The V and J ends lost 1 base and 4 bases respectively, with 13 bases between them. The CDR3 is 15 amino acids. CDR3 nucleotides: TGTGCCAGCAGCTTAGCCGTGGCAGGGCCAGAGACCCAGTACTTC. Its protein is CASSLAVAGPETQYF.

The CDR3 protein is CASSPGPNQPQHF. As DNA, the CDR3 is TGTGCCAGCAGTCCAGGGCCCAATCAGCCCCAGCATTTT. The rearrangement joins TRBV2 to TRBJ1-5, with D possibly TRBD1 on 5 matching bases. The CDR3 runs 13 residues. Trimming removed 5 bases from V and 3 bases from J, with 8 bases in between. Germline CDR1 is SNHLY and CDR2 is FYNNEI.

The CDR3 DNA reads as TGTGCCACGGGGACCTACGAGCAGTACTTC. Its translation: CATGTYEQYF. The chain recombines TRBV28 with TRBJ2-7, with a tentative D call TRBD2 (5 bases). Germline CDR1 is MDHEN and CDR2 is SYDVKM. V shed 10 bases and J shed 2 bases, with 6 bases lying between them. The CDR3 totals 10 residues.

The V and J genes are TRBV4-3 and TRBJ1-6; D possibly corresponds to TRBD1 (6 bases). The germline V gene encodes CDR1 LGHNA and CDR2 YSLEER. The CDR3 totals 15 residues. V lost 0 bases to trimming and J lost 10 bases, with 13 bases between them. In DNA form, the CDR3 reads TGCGCCAGCAGCCAAGAATGGCCTACAGGGTCACCCCTCCACTTT. Its translation: CASSQEWPTGSPLHF.

The chain carries TRBV11-3 and TRBJ2-5, with a possible D match to TRBD2 (6 bases). This CDR3 comprises 13 residues. In germline, CDR1 is SGHNT, CDR2 YENEEA. The germline V and J ends were trimmed by 3 bases and 5 bases, with 10 bases remaining between them. As DNA, the CDR3 is TGTGCCAGCAGCTTCGGCGGAGGGGAGACCCAGTACTTC. As protein: CASSFGGGETQYF.

This clone was recorded only once. The chain joins TRBV7-9 to TRBJ2-3, with D perhaps TRBD1 (6 bases). The CDR3 contains 14 residues. Trimming took 5 bases from V and 4 from J, leaving 13 bases between them. Looked up from germline, CDR1 is SEHNR and CDR2 is FQNEAQ (reference sequence). The CDR3 DNA sequence: TGTGCCAGCAGCCGCCCCCAGGGGTCAGATACGCAGTATTTT. Amino acid sequence: CASSRPQGSDTQYF.

This clone was found a few times. This chain connects TRBV4-1 to TRBJ1-6, with TRBD1 matching 7 bases. Germline V gene lookup returns CDR1 MGHRA and CDR2 YSYEKL. Trimming at V came to 1 base and at J to 8 bases, leaving 11 bases not matched to a gene. This CDR3 spans 17 amino acids. CDR3 region: CASSQGVLDRIDSPLHF. The DNA for the CDR3 is TGCGCCAGCAGCCAAGGGGTTTTGGACAGGATCGATTCACCCCTCCACTTT.

The V call is TRBV10-3, the J call TRBJ1-1, with 9 nucleotides matching TRBD1. Germline CDR1 reads ENHRY; CDR2 reads SYGVKD. There are 13 residues in the CDR3. V shed 2 bases, J shed 10 bases, and the junction held 5 bases outside the gene matches. CDR3 loop: CAISETGGYSAFF. The CDR3, as DNA: TGTGCCATCAGTGAGACAGGGGGCTATTCAGCTTTCTTT.

The chain carries TRBV6-1 and TRBJ2-1, with 7 bases aligning to TRBD2. J gave up 8 bases and V 1 base, and 5 bases lay outside the gene matches. Germline V CDR1 and CDR2: MNHNS, SASEGT. The CDR3 has 14 amino acids. CDR3 in amino acids: CASSEGGSRDEQFF. CDR3 coding DNA: TGTGCCAGCAGTGAAGGCGGGAGTAGGGATGAGCAGTTCTTC.